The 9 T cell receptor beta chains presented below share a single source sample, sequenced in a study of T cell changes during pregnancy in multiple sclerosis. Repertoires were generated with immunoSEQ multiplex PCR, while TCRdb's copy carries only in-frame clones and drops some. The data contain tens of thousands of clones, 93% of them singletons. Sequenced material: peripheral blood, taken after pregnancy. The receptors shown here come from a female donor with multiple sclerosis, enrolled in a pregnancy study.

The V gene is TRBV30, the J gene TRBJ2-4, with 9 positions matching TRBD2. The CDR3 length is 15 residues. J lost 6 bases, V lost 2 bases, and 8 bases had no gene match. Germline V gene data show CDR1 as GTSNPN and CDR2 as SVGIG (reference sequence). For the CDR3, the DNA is TGTGCCTGGAGTTTTAGCGGGAGTGGGGCAAACATTCAGTACTTC. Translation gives CAWSFSGSGANIQYF.

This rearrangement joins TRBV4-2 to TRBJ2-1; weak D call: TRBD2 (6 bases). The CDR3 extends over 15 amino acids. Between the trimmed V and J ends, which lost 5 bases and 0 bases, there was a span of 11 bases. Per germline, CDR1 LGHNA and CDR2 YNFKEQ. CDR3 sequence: CASSEEGTSYNEQFF. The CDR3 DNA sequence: TGTGCCAGCAGCGAGGAGGGGACCTCCTACAATGAGCAGTTCTTC.

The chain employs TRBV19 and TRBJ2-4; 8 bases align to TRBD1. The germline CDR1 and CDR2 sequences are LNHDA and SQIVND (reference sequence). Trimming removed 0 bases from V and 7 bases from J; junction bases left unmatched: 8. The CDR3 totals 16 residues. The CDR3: CASSIDNRQGRNIQYF. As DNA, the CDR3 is TGTGCCAGTAGTATAGACAACCGACAGGGGAGGAACATTCAGTACTTC.

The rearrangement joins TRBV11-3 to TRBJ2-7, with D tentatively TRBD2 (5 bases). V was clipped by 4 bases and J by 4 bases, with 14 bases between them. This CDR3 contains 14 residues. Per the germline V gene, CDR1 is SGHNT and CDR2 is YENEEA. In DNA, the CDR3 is TGTGCCAGCAGCTCCGGAGGCTCCGAATACGAGCAGTACTTC. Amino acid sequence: CASSSGGSEYEQYF.

The CDR3 coding sequence is TGTGCCAGCAAGGGGCTTCTAGAAGAGACCCAGTACTTC. Amino acid sequence: CASKGLLEETQYF. J is TRBJ2-5 and V is TRBV5-4; weak D call: TRBD1 (5 bases). The CDR3 loop spans 13 amino acids. Germline lookup yields CDR1 SGHNT and CDR2 YYREEE (reference sequence). Trimming shortened V by 6 bases and J by 3 bases, and 12 bases separated the two germline ends.

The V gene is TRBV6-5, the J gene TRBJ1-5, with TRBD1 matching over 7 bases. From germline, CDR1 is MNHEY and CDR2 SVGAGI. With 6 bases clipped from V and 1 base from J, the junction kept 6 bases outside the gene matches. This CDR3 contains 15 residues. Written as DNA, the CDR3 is TGTGCCAGCAGACCCGACAGGGTAAGCAATCAGCCCCAGCATTTT. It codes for CASRPDRVSNQPQHF.

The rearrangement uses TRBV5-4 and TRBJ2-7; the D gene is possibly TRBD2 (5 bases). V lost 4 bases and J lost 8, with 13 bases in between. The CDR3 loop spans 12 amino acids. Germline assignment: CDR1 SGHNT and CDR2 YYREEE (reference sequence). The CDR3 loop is CASSLKLGQQYF. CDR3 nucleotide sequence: TGTGCCAGCAGCCTAAAACTAGGCCAGCAGTACTTC.

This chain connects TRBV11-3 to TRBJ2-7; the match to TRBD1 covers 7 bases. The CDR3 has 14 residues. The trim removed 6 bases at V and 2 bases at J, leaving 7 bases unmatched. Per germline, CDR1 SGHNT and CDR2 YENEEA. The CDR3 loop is CASRPTGYTYEQYF. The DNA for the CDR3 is TGTGCCAGCAGACCGACAGGGTATACCTACGAGCAGTACTTC.

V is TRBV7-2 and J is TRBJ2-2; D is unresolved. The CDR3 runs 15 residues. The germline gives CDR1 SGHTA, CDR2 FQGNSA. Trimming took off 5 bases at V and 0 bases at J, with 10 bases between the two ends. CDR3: CASSLNLANTGELFF. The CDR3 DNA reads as TGTGCCAGCAGCCTAAATTTGGCGAACACCGGGGAGCTGTTTTTT.